This T cell receptor (beta chain) was obtained from a study of blood T cell repertoires in COVID-19. On the study more broadly: Samples taken during acute and convalescent COVID-19 were collected in the United States, Italy and Spain. The analysed material was cDNA or gDNA that came from T cells, B-cell-depleted T cells, or PBMCs.

The study recruited people aged roughly 18 to 100 years across around 24 US areas. Symptom resolution, clearance, or two negative PCRs marked the recovered donors of Cohort 3. This clone came up a few times. Produced via immunoSEQ multiplex PCR; TCRdb's table is partial and in-frame only. The repertoire holds 300,000 to 350,000 clones, with 70% to 90% as singletons. This CDR3 has 14 residues. Trimming removed 4 bases at V and 5 bases at J, with 11 bases between. Germline assignment: CDR1 MRHNA and CDR2 SNTAGT. The chain joins TRBV6-4 to TRBJ2-2; a weak D match, TRBD2 (5 bases). The TCR comes from a man aged 30 to 45 who had recovered from COVID-19. What was sequenced was PBMCs or T cells enriched from blood (not recorded which). The CDR3 DNA sequence: TGTGCCAGCAGTGTTGACGGGGAGACCGGGGAGCTGTTTTTT. Translating it yields CASSVDGETGELFF.